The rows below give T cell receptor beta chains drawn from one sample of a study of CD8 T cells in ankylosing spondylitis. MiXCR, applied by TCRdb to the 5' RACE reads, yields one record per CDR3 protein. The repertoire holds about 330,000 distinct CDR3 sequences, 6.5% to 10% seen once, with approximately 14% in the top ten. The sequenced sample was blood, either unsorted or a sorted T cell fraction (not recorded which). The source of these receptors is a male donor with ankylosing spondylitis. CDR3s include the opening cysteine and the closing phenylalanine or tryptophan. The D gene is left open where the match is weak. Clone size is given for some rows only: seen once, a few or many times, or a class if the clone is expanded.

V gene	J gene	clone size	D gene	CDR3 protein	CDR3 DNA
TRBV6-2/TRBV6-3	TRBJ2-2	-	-	CASLVPNTGELFF	TGTGCCAGCCTAGTGCCGAACACCGGGGAGCTGTTTTTT
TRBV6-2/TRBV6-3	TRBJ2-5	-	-	CASTSRETQYF	TGTGCCAGCACCTCGCGGGAGACCCAGTACTTC
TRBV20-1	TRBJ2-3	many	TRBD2	CSARSAGGGVTQYF	TGCAGTGCTAGGTCAGCGGGAGGCGGGGTTACGCAGTATTTT
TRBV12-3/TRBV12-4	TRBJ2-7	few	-	CASSSGTRPYEQYF	TGTGCCAGCAGTTCCGGGACGCGACCCTACGAGCAGTACTTC
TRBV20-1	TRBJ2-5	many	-	CSATGDTQETQYF	TGCAGTGCTACTGGGGACACCCAAGAGACCCAGTACTTC
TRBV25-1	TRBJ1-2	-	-	CASSVTDYGYTF	TGTGCCAGCAGTGTCACAGACTATGGCTACACCTTC
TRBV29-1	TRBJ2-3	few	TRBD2	CSVGTSGASSTDTQYF	TGCAGCGTTGGGACTAGCGGGGCCTCTAGCACAGATACGCAGTATTTT
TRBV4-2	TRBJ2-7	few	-	CASSQDPPPGSTREQYF	TGTGCCAGCAGCCAAGATCCACCCCCCGGGTCGACGAGGGAGCAGTACTTC
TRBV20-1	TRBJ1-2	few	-	CSASEDYGYTF	TGCAGTGCTAGTGAGGACTATGGCTACACCTTC
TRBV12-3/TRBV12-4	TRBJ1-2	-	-	CASSGFSYGYTF	TGTGCCAGCAGTGGCTTTTCCTATGGCTACACCTTC
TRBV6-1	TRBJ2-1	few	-	CASIQRGGYNEQFF	TGTGCCAGCATCCAAAGGGGGGGTTACAATGAGCAGTTCTTC
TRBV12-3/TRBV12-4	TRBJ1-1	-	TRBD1	CASSLLGQGYTEAFF	TGTGCCAGCAGTTTACTGGGACAGGGGTACACTGAAGCTTTCTTT
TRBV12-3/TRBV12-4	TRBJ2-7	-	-	CASSETEAYEQYF	TGTGCCAGCAGCGAAACAGAAGCCTACGAGCAGTACTTC
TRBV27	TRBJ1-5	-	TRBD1	CASSLQSGQGDQPQHF	TGTGCCAGCAGTTTACAGTCGGGACAGGGCGATCAGCCCCAGCATTTT
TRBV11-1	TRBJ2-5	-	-	CASSAHQETQYF	TGTGCCAGCAGCGCCCACCAGGAGACCCAGTACTTC
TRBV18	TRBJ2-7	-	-	CASSPVTPGGGGEQYF	TGTGCCAGCTCACCGGTTACCCCAGGGGGCGGGGGCGAGCAGTACTTC
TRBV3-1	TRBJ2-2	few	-	CASSHVREAGELFF	TGTGCCAGCAGCCACGTAAGGGAAGCCGGGGAGCTGTTTTTT
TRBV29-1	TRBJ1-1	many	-	CSAERGTEAFF	TGCAGCGCCGAACGGGGCACTGAAGCTTTCTTT